This paragraph covers one T cell receptor beta chain sequence. As yet, its antigen is unknown. The donors belonged to the roughly 120-subject validation cohort, separate from the approximately 670-subject first cohort. Generated by immunoSEQ multiplex PCR, the TCRdb table keeps only in-frame clones and is missing some. The table includes 150,000 to 200,000 clones, 84% detected once. This specimen belongs to a study of cytomegalovirus exposure and HLA in healthy donors. Study-level results: Whilst most TCR sequences proved rare, a subset of public TCRs occurred across many donors. Reports indicated that the classifier achieved high specificity and sensitivity in diagnosing cytomegalovirus status.

Germline CDR1 ENHRY, CDR2 SYGVKD. The CDR3 runs 14 residues. The V end was cut by 6 bases, the J end by 2 bases, with 14 bases between. V is TRBV10-3 and J is TRBJ2-7; D is possibly TRBD1 (5 bases). The sequenced material came from PBMCs. This clonotype originated in a man in his thirties or forties in good health and CMV-seropositive. CDR3 DNA: TGTGCCATCAGGGATTTGACAGCTACCTACGAGCAGTACTTC. It codes for CAIRDLTATYEQYF.